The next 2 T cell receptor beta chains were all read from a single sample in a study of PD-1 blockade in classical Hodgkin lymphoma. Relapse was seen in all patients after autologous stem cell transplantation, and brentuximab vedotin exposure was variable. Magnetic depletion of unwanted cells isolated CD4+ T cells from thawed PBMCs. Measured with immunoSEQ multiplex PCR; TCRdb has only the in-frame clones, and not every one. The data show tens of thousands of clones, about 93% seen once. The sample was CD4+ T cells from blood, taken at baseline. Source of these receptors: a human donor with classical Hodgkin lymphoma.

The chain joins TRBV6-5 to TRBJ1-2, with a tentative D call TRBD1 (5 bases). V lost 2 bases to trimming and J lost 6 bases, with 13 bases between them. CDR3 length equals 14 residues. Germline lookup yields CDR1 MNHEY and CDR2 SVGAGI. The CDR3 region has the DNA TGTGCCAGCAGTTACGCCGGGACTGGGGATGGCTACACCTTC. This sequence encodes CASSYAGTGDGYTF.

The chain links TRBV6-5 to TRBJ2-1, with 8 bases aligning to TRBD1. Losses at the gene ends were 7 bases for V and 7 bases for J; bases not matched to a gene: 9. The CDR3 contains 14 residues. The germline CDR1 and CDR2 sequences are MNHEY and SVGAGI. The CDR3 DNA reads TGTGCCAGCAAGGAGGCAGGGGGCACGAATGAGCAGTTCTTC. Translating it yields CASKEAGGTNEQFF.